This T cell receptor (beta chain) derives from a study of blood T cells in healthy people across ages. Using a J-beta primer mix together with a sample-barcoded 5' primer, a second PCR was run for roughly 7 to 12 cycles. All samples yielded 2.5 million or more CDR3-containing paired-end reads. One entry per CDR3 protein results from TCRdb running MiXCR on the 5' RACE reads. The profile shows about a million distinct CDR3 sequences, around two fifths of them singletons. Germline CDR1 SEHNR, CDR2 FQNEAQ (reference sequence). V gave up 2 bases and J gave up 5 bases; unmatched junction bases: 7. The CDR3 contains 17 residues. Study observations and caveats: Naive T cell percentage showed a strong correlation with TCR beta diversity. Diversity was higher, and naive CD4+ cells more numerous, in long-lived donors than in aged donors.

Extractions gave at least 5 micrograms of total RNA per sample. Points on this clonotype: Its antigen is as yet unknown.

The sequencing sample was made of blood. The V call is TRBV7-9, the J call TRBJ2-1, with 12 bases matching TRBD2. The receptor comes from a man aged 18 to 29 in good health. CDR3 DNA: TGTGCCAGCAGCTTATCTAGCGGGGGGGCGTTAAACAATGAGCAGTTCTTC. Amino acid sequence: CASSLSSGGALNNEQFF.